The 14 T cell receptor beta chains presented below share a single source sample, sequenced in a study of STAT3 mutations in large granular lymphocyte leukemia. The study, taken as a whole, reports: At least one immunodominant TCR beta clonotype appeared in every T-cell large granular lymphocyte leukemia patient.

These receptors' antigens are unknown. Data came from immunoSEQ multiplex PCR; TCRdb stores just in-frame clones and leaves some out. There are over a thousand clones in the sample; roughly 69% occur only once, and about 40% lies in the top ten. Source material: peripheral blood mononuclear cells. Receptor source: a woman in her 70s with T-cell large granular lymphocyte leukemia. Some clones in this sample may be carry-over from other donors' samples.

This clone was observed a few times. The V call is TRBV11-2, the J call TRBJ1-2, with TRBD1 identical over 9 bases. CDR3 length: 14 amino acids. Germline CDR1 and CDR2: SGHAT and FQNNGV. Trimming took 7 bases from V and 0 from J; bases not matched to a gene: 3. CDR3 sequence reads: CASNGQGTNYGYTF. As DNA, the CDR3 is TGTGCCAGCAACGGACAGGGGACTAACTATGGCTACACCTTC.

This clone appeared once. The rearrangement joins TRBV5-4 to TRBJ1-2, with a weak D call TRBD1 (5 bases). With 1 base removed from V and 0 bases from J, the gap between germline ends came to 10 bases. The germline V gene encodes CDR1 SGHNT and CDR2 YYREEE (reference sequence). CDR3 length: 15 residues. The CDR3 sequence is CASSLMGGANYGYTF. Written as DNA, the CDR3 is TGTGCCAGCAGCTTGATGGGGGGAGCTAACTATGGCTACACCTTC.

The CDR3, as DNA: TGTGCTAGTGGCACGGACAGGGTTCTCTACGAGCAGTACTTC. As protein: CASGTDRVLYEQYF. The chain couples TRBV12-5 to TRBJ2-7; 8 bases are a match to TRBD1. V was pared by 6 bases and J by 3 bases, with 7 bases of the junction left unmatched. The length of the CDR3 is 14 residues. CDR1 and CDR2 from the germline V gene are LGHNT and FRNRAP.

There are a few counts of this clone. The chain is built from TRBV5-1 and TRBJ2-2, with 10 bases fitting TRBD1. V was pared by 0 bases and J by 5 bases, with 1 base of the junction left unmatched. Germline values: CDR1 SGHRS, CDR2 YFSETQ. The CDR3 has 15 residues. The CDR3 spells CASSLEGQGTGELFF. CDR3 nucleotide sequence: TGCGCCAGCAGCTTGGAGGGACAGGGGACCGGGGAGCTGTTTTTT. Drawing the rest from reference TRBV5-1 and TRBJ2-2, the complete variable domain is KAGVTQTPRYLIKTRGQQVTLSCSPISGHRSVSWYQQTPGQGLQFLFEYFSETQRNKGNFPGRFSGRQFSNSRSEMNVSTLELGDSALYLCASSLEGQGTGELFFGEGSRLTVL.

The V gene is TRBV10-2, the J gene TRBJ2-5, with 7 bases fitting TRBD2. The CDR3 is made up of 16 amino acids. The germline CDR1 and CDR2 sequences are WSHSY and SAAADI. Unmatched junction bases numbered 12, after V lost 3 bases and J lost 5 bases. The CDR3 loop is CASSDIGGSGSETQYF. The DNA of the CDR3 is TGCGCCAGCAGTGATATCGGCGGGAGTGGGAGCGAGACCCAGTACTTC.

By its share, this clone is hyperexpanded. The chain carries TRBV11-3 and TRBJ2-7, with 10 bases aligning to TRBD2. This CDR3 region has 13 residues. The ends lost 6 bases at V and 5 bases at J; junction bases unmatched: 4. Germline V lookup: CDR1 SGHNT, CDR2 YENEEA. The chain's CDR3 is CASRASGSDEQYF. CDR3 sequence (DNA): TGTGCCAGCAGGGCTAGCGGGAGCGACGAGCAGTACTTC.

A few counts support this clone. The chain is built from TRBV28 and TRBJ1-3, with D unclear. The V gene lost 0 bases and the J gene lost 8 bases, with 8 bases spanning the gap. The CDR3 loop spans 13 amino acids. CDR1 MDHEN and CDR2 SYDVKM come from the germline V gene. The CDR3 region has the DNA TGTGCCAGCAGTTTATGGGCTGGGGACACCATATATTTT. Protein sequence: CASSLWAGDTIYF.

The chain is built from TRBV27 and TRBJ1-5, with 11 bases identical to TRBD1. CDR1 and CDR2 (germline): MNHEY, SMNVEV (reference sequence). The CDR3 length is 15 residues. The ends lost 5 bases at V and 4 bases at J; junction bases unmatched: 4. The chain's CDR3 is CASSVGQGENQPQHF. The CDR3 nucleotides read TGTGCCAGCAGTGTGGGACAGGGGGAGAATCAGCCCCAGCATTTT.

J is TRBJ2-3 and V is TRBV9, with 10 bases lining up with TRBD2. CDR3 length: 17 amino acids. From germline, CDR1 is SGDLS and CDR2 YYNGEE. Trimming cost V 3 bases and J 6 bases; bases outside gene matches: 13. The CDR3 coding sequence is TGTGCCAGCAGCGGACGTAGGGAAGCGGGAGGGCCGGATACGCAGTATTTT. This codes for CASSGRREAGGPDTQYF.

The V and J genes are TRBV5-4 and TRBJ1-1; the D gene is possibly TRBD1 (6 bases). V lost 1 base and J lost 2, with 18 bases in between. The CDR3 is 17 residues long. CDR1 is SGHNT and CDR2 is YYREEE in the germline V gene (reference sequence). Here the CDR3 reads CASSLYGGRGSNTEAFF. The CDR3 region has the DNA TGTGCCAGCAGCTTGTATGGCGGCAGGGGCAGTAACACTGAAGCTTTCTTT.

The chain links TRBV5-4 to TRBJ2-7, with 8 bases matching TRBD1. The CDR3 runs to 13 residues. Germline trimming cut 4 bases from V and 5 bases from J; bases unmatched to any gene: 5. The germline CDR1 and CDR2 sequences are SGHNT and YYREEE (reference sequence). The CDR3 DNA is TGTGCCAGCAGCGGGGACAGGCCACACGAGCAGTACTTC. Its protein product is CASSGDRPHEQYF.

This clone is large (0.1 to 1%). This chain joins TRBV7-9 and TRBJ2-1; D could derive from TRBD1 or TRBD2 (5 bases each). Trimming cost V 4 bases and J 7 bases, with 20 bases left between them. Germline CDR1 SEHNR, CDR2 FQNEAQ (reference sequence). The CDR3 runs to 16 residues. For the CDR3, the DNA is TGTGCCAGCAGCTCTCCTTCAGCGGACACCCGGAATGAGCAGTTCTTC. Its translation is CASSSPSADTRNEQFF.

Here the CDR3 DNA reads TGTGCCAGCTCAAAAGGGGCTAACTACGAGCAGTACTTC. As protein: CASSKGANYEQYF. The rearrangement links TRBV18 to TRBJ2-7; TRBD1 might be the D (5 bases). The V gene's germline CDR1 is KGHSH and CDR2 LQKENI. The CDR3 loop spans 13 amino acids. V shed 5 bases and J shed 3 bases, with 11 bases lying between them.

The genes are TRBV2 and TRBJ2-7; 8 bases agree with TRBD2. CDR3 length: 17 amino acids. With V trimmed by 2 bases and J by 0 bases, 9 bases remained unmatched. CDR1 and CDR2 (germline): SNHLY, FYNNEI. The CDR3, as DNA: TGTGCCAGCAGTGAATTTAGCGGGAAAGGTACCTCCTACGAGCAGTACTTC. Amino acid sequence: CASSEFSGKGTSYEQYF.